The rows below give T cell receptor beta chains drawn from one sample of a study of shared clonotypes between healthy human individuals. The assay was immunoSEQ multiplex PCR, and TCRdb's table has in-frame clones only and misses some. The sample lists about 2 million clones; about 95% were seen once. The material sequenced was naive CD8+ T cells sorted from blood. Source of these receptors: a man younger than 30 in good health. Each CDR3 is given with its conserved first and last residue. A D gene is named only where the DNA matches it firmly. Expanded clones are given a class, and other clones once, few, many or no size at all.

d_call | j_call | v_call | clone_size | cdr3_aa | cdr3_nt
TRBD2 | TRBJ2-1 | TRBV4-3 | . | CASSQVLSGGNEQFF | TGCGCCAGCAGCCAAGTTCTTTCGGGAGGGAACGAGCAGTTCTTC
. | TRBJ1-3 | TRBV2 | . | CASSTTELKAGNTIYF | TGTGCCAGCAGCACCACAGAGCTTAAAGCTGGAAACACCATATATTTT
. | TRBJ2-7 | TRBV19 | . | CASSIGAGGTFYEQYF | TGTGCCAGTAGTATAGGTGCAGGGGGGACCTTCTACGAGCAGTACTTC
. | TRBJ1-5 | TRBV19 | . | CASSIRQAFNQPQHF | TGTGCCAGTAGTATCAGACAGGCCTTCAATCAGCCCCAGCATTTT
. | TRBJ1-1 | TRBV9 | . | CASSVNGNTEAFF | TGTGCCAGCAGCGTAAATGGGAACACTGAAGCTTTCTTT
. | TRBJ2-7 | TRBV27 | . | CASSSDRTLYF | TGTGCCAGCAGTTCAGACCGGACACTCTACTTC
. | TRBJ1-4 | TRBV11-2 | . | CASSQDSPELFF | TGTGCCAGCAGCCAGGACAGCCCTGAACTGTTTTTT
TRBD1 | TRBJ2-3 | TRBV7-2 | . | CASSTRDRGTDTQYF | TGTGCCAGCAGCACCCGGGACAGGGGAACAGATACGCAGTATTTT
TRBD1 | TRBJ2-7 | TRBV5-1 | . | CASSPIRGQDYEQYF | TGCGCCAGCAGCCCAATCAGGGGGCAGGACTACGAGCAGTACTTC
TRBD1 | TRBJ1-5 | TRBV27 | . | CASSWTGSNQPQHF | TGTGCCAGCAGTTGGACAGGTTCAAATCAGCCCCAGCATTTT
. | TRBJ1-1 | TRBV5-4 | . | CASSLDGKNTEAFF | TGTGCCAGCAGCTTGGATGGGAAGAACACTGAAGCTTTCTTT
. | TRBJ2-5 | TRBV30 | . | CAWSVLQGAGETQYF | TGTGCCTGGAGTGTGCTCCAGGGAGCGGGAGAGACCCAGTACTTC
. | TRBJ2-1 | TRBV19 | . | CASSISGRNEQFF | TGTGCCAGTAGTATCTCGGGGCGAAATGAGCAGTTCTTC
TRBD1 | TRBJ2-1 | TRBV7-9 | . | CASSLAGTGDNEQFF | TGTGCCAGCAGCTTAGCTGGGACAGGTGACAATGAGCAGTTCTTC
. | TRBJ2-1 | TRBV5-6 | . | CASRYRGGSYNEQFF | TGTGCCAGCAGGTATCGGGGAGGCTCCTACAATGAGCAGTTCTTC
. | TRBJ1-2 | TRBV29-1 | . | CSVYRDYGYTF | TGCAGCGTATACAGGGACTATGGCTACACCTTC
. | TRBJ1-2 | TRBV28 | . | CASSLTRVYGYTF | TGTGCCAGCAGTTTAACCCGCGTTTATGGCTACACCTTC
. | TRBJ1-2 | TRBV7-9 | once | CASSWDAATNYGYTF | TGTGCCAGCAGCTGGGATGCAGCAACTAACTATGGCTACACCTTC
TRBD1 | TRBJ2-7 | TRBV10-2 | . | CASSPLPGQGGSYEQYF | TGCGCCAGCAGCCCCCTACCGGGACAGGGAGGATCCTACGAGCAGTACTTC
. | TRBJ2-5 | TRBV6-1 | . | CASSGGEETQYF | TGTGCCAGCAGTGGCGGGGAAGAGACCCAGTACTTC
. | TRBJ1-1 | TRBV5-1 | . | CASSSANTEAFF | TGCGCCAGCAGCTCAGCGAACACTGAAGCTTTCTTT
TRBD1 | TRBJ1-4 | TRBV7-8 | . | CASSSPMTGEIIDEKLFF | TGTGCCAGCAGCTCCCCTATGACAGGGGAAATAATAGATGAAAAACTGTTTTTT
. | TRBJ2-5 | TRBV9 | . | CASSPSWTGQETQYF | TGTGCCAGCAGCCCCTCGTGGACGGGCCAAGAGACCCAGTACTTC
TRBD2 | TRBJ2-1 | TRBV27 | . | CASSLAGGESYNEQFF | TGTGCCAGCAGTTTAGCGGGGGGGGAATCCTACAATGAGCAGTTCTTC
TRBD2 | TRBJ2-3 | TRBV4-1 | . | CASSQDASGGEADTQYF | TGCGCCAGCAGCCAAGATGCGAGCGGGGGGGAGGCAGATACGCAGTATTTT
. | TRBJ2-2 | TRBV7-2 | once | CASSSGLGRELFF | TGTGCCAGCAGCTCAGGGCTAGGTCGGGAGCTGTTTTTT
. | TRBJ2-7 | TRBV7-2 | . | CASSLGGWQPFGEQYF | TGTGCCAGCAGCTTAGGAGGCTGGCAGCCGTTTGGGGAGCAGTACTTC
. | TRBJ2-1 | TRBV6-1 | . | CASSELGQSYNEQFF | TGTGCCAGCAGTGAATTGGGTCAGTCCTACAATGAGCAGTTCTTC
. | TRBJ1-1 | TRBV19 | . | CASSMMDPWDTEAFF | TGTGCCAGTAGTATGATGGACCCCTGGGATACTGAAGCTTTCTTT
. | TRBJ2-7 | TRBV10-3 | . | CAISESSGSTYEQYF | TGTGCCATCAGTGAGTCGTCAGGGTCAACCTACGAGCAGTACTTC
. | TRBJ2-1 | TRBV30 | . | CAWSEDDEQFF | TGTGCCTGGAGTGAGGACGATGAGCAGTTCTTC
. | TRBJ2-3 | TRBV27 | . | CASSWGAYTDTQYF | TGTGCCAGCAGTTGGGGGGCCTACACAGATACGCAGTATTTT
. | TRBJ2-7 | TRBV27 | . | CASTSLDNSYEQYF | TGTGCCAGCACCTCTCTAGACAACTCCTACGAGCAGTACTTC
. | TRBJ1-4 | TRBV2 | . | CASEARESEKLFF | TGTGCCAGCGAGGCCCGGGAGAGTGAAAAACTGTTTTTT
. | TRBJ2-3 | TRBV27 | . | CASSTSGPSTDTQYF | TGTGCCAGCAGTACCTCCGGGCCCAGCACAGATACGCAGTATTTT
. | TRBJ1-2 | TRBV27 | . | CASSSGQGDYYGYTF | TGTGCCAGCAGTTCGGGACAAGGAGATTACTATGGCTACACCTTC
. | TRBJ2-1 | TRBV4-1 | . | CASSQGSPLGRNEQFF | TGCGCCAGCAGCCAAGGAAGTCCCTTGGGGAGGAATGAGCAGTTCTTC
. | TRBJ1-1 | TRBV5-1 | few | CASSLAFLGTEAFF | TGCGCCAGCAGCTTGGCCTTTCTAGGAACTGAAGCTTTCTTT
TRBD1 | TRBJ2-7 | TRBV5-1 | . | CASSLGQGASYEQYF | TGCGCCAGCAGCTTGGGTCAGGGGGCCTCCTACGAGCAGTACTTC
. | TRBJ2-2 | TRBV4-3 | . | CASSHDQREVAGELFF | TGCGCCAGCAGCCACGACCAGCGCGAGGTGGCCGGGGAGCTGTTTTTT
TRBD2 | TRBJ2-7 | TRBV7-6 | . | CASSLASLAGDYEQYF | TGTGCCAGCAGCTTAGCATCACTAGCGGGAGACTACGAGCAGTACTTC
TRBD1 | TRBJ2-7 | TRBV7-2 | . | CASSPRTGGSYEQYF | TGTGCCAGCAGCCCGCGGACAGGGGGCTCTTACGAGCAGTACTTC
. | TRBJ2-7 | TRBV27 | . | CASSYGGGYEQYF | TGTGCCAGCAGTTACGGAGGGGGCTACGAGCAGTACTTC
TRBD2 | TRBJ2-1 | TRBV6-5 | . | CASSFLAGASDEQFF | TGTGCCAGCAGTTTTCTAGCGGGAGCGAGCGATGAGCAGTTCTTC
. | TRBJ2-2 | TRBV7-3 | . | CASSLGPGELFF | TGTGCCAGCAGCTTGGGACCCGGGGAGCTGTTTTTT
. | TRBJ2-7 | TRBV27 | . | CASSLPDRIAFEQYF | TGTGCCAGCAGTTTACCCGACCGTATCGCGTTCGAGCAGTACTTC
TRBD1 | TRBJ1-2 | TRBV28 | . | CASSLTGTGGAGYTF | TGTGCCAGCAGTTTAACCGGGACAGGGGGCGCGGGCTACACCTTC
. | TRBJ1-2 | TRBV9 | . | CASSVVGTDYGYTF | TGTGCCAGCAGCGTAGTTGGGACTGACTATGGCTACACCTTC
. | TRBJ2-7 | TRBV9 | . | CASSLGGGTYEQYF | TGTGCCAGCAGCCTTGGGGGCGGTACCTACGAGCAGTACTTC
TRBD1 | TRBJ2-7 | TRBV27 | . | CASSLGQGLYEQYF | TGTGCCAGCAGTCTCGGACAGGGACTCTACGAGCAGTACTTC
. | TRBJ2-7 | TRBV27 | . | CASSTGTESYEQYF | TGTGCCAGCAGTACCGGGACGGAATCCTACGAGCAGTACTTC
. | TRBJ2-1 | TRBV11-2 | . | CASSPEGARDNEQFF | TGTGCCAGCAGCCCGGAGGGGGCGCGGGACAATGAGCAGTTCTTC
. | TRBJ1-2 | TRBV28 | . | CASSSGSPYGYTF | TGTGCCAGCAGCTCAGGGTCACCCTATGGCTACACCTTC